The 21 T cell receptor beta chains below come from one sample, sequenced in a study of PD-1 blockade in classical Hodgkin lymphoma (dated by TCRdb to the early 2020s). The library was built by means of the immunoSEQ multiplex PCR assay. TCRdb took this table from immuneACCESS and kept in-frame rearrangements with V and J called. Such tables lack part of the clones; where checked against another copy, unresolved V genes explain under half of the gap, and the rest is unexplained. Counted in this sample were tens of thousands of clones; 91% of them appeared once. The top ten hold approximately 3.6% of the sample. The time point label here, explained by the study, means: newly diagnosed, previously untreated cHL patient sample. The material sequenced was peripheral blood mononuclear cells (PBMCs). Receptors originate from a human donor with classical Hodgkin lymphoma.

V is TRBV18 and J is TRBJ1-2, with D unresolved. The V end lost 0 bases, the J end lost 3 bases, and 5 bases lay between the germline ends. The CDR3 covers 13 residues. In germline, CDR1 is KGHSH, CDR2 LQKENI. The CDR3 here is CASSPPGHYGYTF. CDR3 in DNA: TGTGCCAGCTCACCACCAGGGCACTATGGCTACACCTTC. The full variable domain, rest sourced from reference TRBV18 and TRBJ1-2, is NAGVMQNPRHLVRRRGQEARLRCSPMKGHSHVYWYRQLPEEGLKFMVYLQKENIIDESGMPKERFSAEFPKEGPSILRIQQVVRGDSAAYFCASSPPGHYGYTFGSGTRLTVV.

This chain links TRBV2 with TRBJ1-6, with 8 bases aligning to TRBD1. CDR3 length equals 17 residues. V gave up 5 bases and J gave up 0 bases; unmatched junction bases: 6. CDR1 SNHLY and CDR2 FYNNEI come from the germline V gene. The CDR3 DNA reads TGTGCCAGCAGTACCGGGACAGGCGACTCCTATAATTCACCCCTCCACTTT. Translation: CASSTGTGDSYNSPLHF.

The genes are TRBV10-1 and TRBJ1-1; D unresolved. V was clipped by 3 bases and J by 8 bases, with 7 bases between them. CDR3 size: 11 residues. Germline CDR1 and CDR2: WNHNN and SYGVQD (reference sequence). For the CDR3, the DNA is TGCGCCAGCAGTGACGGATCCGAAGCTTTCTTT. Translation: CASSDGSEAFF.

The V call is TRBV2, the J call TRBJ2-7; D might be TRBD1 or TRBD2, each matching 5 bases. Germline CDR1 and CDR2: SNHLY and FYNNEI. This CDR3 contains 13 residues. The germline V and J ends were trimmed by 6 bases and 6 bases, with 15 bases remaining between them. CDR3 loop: CASRGVSRAEQYF. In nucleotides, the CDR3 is TGTGCCAGCAGGGGGGTTAGTCGGGCCGAGCAGTACTTC.

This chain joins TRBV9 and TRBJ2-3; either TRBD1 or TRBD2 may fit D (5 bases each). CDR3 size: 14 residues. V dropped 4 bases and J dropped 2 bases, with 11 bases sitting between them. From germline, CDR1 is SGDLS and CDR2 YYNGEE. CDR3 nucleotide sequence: TGTGCCAGCAGCATCTCCGGGACCACAGATACGCAGTATTTT. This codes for CASSISGTTDTQYF.

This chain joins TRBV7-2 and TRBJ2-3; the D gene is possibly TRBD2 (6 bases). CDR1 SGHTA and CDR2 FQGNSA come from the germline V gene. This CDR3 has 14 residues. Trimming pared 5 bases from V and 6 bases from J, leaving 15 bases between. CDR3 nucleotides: TGTGCCAGCAGCCTGGGGACTCAAGGGGATACGCAGTATTTT. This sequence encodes CASSLGTQGDTQYF.

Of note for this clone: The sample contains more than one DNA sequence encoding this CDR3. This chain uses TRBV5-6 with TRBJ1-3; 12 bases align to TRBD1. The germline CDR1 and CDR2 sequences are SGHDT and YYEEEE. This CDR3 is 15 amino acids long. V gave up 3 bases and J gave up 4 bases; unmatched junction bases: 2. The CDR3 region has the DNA TGTGCCAGCAGCTCGGGACAGGGGGCAGGAAACACCATATATTTT. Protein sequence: CASSSGQGAGNTIYF.

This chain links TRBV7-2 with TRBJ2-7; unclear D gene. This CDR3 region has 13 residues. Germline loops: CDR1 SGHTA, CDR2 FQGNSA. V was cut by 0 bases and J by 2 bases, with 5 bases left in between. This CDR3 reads CASSLARTYEQYF. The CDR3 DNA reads TGTGCCAGCAGCTTAGCCAGAACCTACGAGCAGTACTTC.

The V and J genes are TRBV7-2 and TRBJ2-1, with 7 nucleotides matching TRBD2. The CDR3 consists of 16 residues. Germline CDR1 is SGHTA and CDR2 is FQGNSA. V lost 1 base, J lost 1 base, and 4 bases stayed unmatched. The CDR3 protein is CASSLGLAVSYNEQFF. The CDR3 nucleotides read TGTGCCAGCAGCTTAGGGCTAGCGGTTTCCTACAATGAGCAGTTCTTC. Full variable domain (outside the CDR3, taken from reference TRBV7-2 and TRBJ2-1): GAGVSQSPSNKVTEKGKDVELRCDPISGHTALYWYRQSLGQGLEFLIYFQGNSAPDKSGLPSDRFSAERTGGSVSTLTIQRTQQEDSAVYLCASSLGLAVSYNEQFFGPGTRLTVL.

The chain's CDR3 is CASSRPGTGHNEQFF. For the CDR3, the DNA is TGTGCCAGCAGTAGGCCGGGAACGGGCCACAATGAGCAGTTCTTC. This chain uses TRBV28 with TRBJ2-1; D possibly corresponds to TRBD2 (5 bases). CDR1 MDHEN and CDR2 SYDVKM come from the germline V gene. The CDR3 sequence is 15 residues long. V was shortened by 5 bases and J by 5 bases, with 16 bases between the two germline ends.

In DNA form, the CDR3 reads TGTGCCAGCAGCCCTACTAGCGGGAGTGGTAAGGGCTACGAGCAGTACTTC. It codes for CASSPTSGSGKGYEQYF. The V call is TRBV9, the J call TRBJ2-7, with 11 bases matching TRBD2. V shed 4 bases and J 3 bases; nucleotides not matched to a gene: 12. Germline CDR1 and CDR2: SGDLS and YYNGEE. This CDR3 is 17 amino acids long.

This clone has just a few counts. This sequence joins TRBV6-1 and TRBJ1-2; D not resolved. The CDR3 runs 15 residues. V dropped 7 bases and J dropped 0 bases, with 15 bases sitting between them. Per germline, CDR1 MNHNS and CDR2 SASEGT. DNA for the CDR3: TGTGCCAGCACCCCTGCACCGTCAGCTAACTATGGCTACACCTTC. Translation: CASTPAPSANYGYTF.

CDR3 loop: CASSRDPSHRATNTGELFF. The DNA for the CDR3 is TGTGCCAGCAGCAGAGATCCGTCGCACAGGGCCACCAACACCGGGGAGCTGTTTTTT. This sequence joins TRBV5-4 and TRBJ2-2; perhaps TRBD1 as D (6 bases). V was trimmed by 4 bases and J by 2 bases, leaving 24 bases between them. From germline, CDR1 is SGHNT and CDR2 YYREEE (reference sequence). This CDR3 spans 19 amino acids.

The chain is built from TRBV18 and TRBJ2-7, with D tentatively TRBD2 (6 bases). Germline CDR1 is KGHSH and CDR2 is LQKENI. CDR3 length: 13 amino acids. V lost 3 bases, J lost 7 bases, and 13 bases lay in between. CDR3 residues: CASSPSGVLEQYF. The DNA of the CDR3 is TGTGCCAGCTCACCGTCGGGGGTCCTAGAGCAGTACTTC.

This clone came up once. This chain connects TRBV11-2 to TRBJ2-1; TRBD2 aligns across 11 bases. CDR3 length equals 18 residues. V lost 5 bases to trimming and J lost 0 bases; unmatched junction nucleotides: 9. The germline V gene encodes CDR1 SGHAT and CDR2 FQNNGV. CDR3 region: CASSHLGLAGISYNEQFF. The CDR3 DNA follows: TGTGCCAGCAGCCACCTCGGACTAGCGGGTATCTCCTACAATGAGCAGTTCTTC.

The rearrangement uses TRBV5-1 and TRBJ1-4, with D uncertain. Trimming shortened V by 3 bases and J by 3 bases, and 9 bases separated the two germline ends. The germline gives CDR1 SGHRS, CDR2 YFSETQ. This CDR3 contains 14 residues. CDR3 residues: CASSSRQANEKLFF. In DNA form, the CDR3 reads TGCGCCAGCAGCTCCCGTCAGGCTAATGAAAAACTGTTTTTT.

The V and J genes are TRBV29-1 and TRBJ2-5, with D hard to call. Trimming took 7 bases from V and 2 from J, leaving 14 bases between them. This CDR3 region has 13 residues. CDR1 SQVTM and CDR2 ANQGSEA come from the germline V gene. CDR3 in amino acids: CSDHYYPQETQYF. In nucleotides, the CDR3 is TGCAGCGACCACTATTATCCGCAAGAGACCCAGTACTTC. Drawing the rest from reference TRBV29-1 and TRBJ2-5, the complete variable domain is SAVISQKPSRDICQRGTSLTIQCQVDSQVTMMFWYRQQPGQSLTLIATANQGSEATYESGFVIDKFPISRPNLTFSTLTVSNMSPEDSSIYLCSDHYYPQETQYFGPGTRLLVL.

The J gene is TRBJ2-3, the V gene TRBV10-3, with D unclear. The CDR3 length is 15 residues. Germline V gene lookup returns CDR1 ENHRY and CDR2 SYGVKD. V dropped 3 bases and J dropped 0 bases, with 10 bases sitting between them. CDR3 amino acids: CAISDPFGSTDTQYF. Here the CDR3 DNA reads TGTGCCATCAGTGACCCTTTCGGTAGCACAGATACGCAGTATTTT.

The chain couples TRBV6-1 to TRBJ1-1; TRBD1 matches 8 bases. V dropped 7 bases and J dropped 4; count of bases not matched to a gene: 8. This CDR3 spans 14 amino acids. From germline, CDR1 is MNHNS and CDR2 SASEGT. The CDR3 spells CASMKTGVGTEAFF. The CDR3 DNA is TGTGCCAGCATGAAGACAGGGGTTGGCACTGAAGCTTTCTTT.

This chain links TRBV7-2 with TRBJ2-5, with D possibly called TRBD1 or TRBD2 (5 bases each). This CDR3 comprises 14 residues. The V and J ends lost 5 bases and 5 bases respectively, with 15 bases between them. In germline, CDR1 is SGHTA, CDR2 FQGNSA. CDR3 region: CASSPRSWGETQYF. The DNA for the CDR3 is TGTGCCAGCAGCCCCCGGTCCTGGGGGGAGACCCAGTACTTC.

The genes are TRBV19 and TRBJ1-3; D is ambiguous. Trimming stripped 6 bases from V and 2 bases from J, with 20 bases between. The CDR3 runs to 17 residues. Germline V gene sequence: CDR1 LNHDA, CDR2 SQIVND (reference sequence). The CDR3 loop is CASSPYSGRKAGNTIYF. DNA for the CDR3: TGTGCCAGTAGCCCTTACTCCGGACGGAAAGCTGGAAACACCATATATTTT.